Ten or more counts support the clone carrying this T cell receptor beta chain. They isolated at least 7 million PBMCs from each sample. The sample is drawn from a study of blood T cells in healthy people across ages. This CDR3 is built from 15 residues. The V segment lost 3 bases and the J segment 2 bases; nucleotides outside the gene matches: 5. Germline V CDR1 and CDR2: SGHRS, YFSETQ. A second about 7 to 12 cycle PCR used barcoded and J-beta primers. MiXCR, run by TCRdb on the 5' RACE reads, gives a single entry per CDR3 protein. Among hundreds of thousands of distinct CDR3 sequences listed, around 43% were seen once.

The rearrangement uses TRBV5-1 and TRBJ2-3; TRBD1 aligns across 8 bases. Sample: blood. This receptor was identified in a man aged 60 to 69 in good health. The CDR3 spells CASSYADRDTDTQYF. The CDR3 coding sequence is TGCGCCAGCAGCTACGCGGACAGGGACACAGATACGCAGTATTTT.